The next 11 T cell receptor beta chains were all read from a single sample in a study of T cells expressing NK-cell markers. Using the 5' RACE reads, TCRdb records one entry per CDR3 protein without DNA. This repertoire includes roughly 170,000 distinct CDR3 sequences. The sample taken for sequencing was blood T cells: a sorted CD56 or NKG2C T cell subset, CD4+ or CD8+ T cells, or bulk PBMC T cells (not recorded which). These receptors all come from a woman aged 18 to 75 in good health.

The chain recombines TRBV7-3 with TRBJ1-1; the TCRdb D gene call, TRBD1, has no DNA to confirm it. Germline CDR1 and CDR2: SGHTA and FQGTGA. The CDR3 runs 15 residues. The CDR3 spells CASSVSRDRGAEAFF.

The V call is TRBV5-4, the J call TRBJ2-2. Per the germline V gene, CDR1 is SGHNT and CDR2 is YYREEE (reference sequence). The CDR3 consists of 15 residues. CDR3 amino acids: CASSLVGSHTGELFF.

The gene calls are TRBV6-6 and TRBJ2-2; TCRdb proposes TRBD1, but this gene call is untestable without DNA. Germline V gives CDR1 MNHNY, CDR2 SVGAGI (reference sequence). This CDR3 contains 13 residues. The chain's CDR3 is CANRGQNTGELFF.

V usage is TRBV20-1 and J usage is TRBJ2-7; TCRdb's D call of TRBD2 is untestable without DNA. CDR1 is DFQATT and CDR2 is SNEGSKA in the germline V gene (reference sequence). This CDR3 has 14 residues. CDR3 protein: CSARGLAGSYEQYF.

The chain is built from TRBV20-1 and TRBJ2-3; TCRdb lists TRBD1, though no DNA is available to test this call. CDR1 and CDR2 (germline): DFQATT, SNEGSKA (reference sequence). CDR3 length equals 11 residues. CDR3 region: CSARGGDAQYF.

This chain connects TRBV20-1 to TRBJ1-5; TCRdb designates TRBD1, a call that cannot be tested without DNA. CDR3 length: 14 residues. In germline, CDR1 is DFQATT, CDR2 SNEGSKA (reference sequence). CDR3 protein: CSATPGTGIQPQHF.

The chain joins TRBV4-2 to TRBJ2-1; the D gene TCRdb calls, TRBD2, cannot be checked with no DNA. Germline-derived CDR1 and CDR2 are LGHNA and YNFKEQ. CDR3 size: 19 residues. The CDR3 sequence: CASSPGLAGGPSSYNEQFF.

The chain employs TRBV14 and TRBJ2-2. The germline CDR1 and CDR2 sequences are SGHDN and FVKESK. CDR3 length: 12 amino acids. CDR3 residues: CASSPKGGELFF.

The genes are TRBV20-1 and TRBJ2-3; TCRdb returns TRBD1, unconfirmable since there is no DNA. The CDR3 runs 15 residues. Germline V lookup: CDR1 DFQATT, CDR2 SNEGSKA (reference sequence). CDR3 sequence reads: CSANHRVTFTDTQYF.

The chain links TRBV7-3 to TRBJ1-2; TCRdb picks TRBD1, but there is no DNA to check that call. Germline V gene data show CDR1 as SGHTA and CDR2 as FQGTGA. The CDR3 has 15 amino acids. CDR3 amino acids: CASSPDAQGFYGYTF.

This chain joins TRBV2 and TRBJ1-1. CDR3 size: 13 residues. Germline loops: CDR1 SNHLY, CDR2 FYNNEI. CDR3 in amino acids: CASMKEGGTEAFF. The whole variable domain, filled in from reference TRBV2 and TRBJ1-1, reads EPEVTQTPSHQVTQMGQEVILRCVPISNHLYFYWYRQILGQKVEFLVSFYNNEISEKSEIFDDQFSVERPDGSNFTLKIRSTKLEDSAMYFCASMKEGGTEAFFGQGTRLTVV.